Below are 26 T cell receptor beta chains sequenced from a single sample in a study of shared clonotypes between healthy human individuals (dated by TCRdb to the early 2020s). The receptor library was made with the immunoSEQ multiplex PCR assay. Here the immuneACCESS table is served through TCRdb, limited to in-frame sequences with V and J called. Missing clones are a known gap in these copies; in checked studies unresolved V genes cover under half, and the rest lacks a known reason. The sample includes some 650,000 clones, with roughly 97% observed a single time. 0.057% of the sample goes to the ten largest clones. Sequencing was performed on naive CD4+ T cells sorted from blood. The cell subset or site label on this specimen signifies: CD45RA+ positively selected. The receptors originated from a woman aged 25 to 39 in good health.

The chain couples TRBV5-2 to TRBJ2-7; the D call of TRBD2 is as the table states it, not checked on the DNA. TRBV5-2 has pseudogene status. The CDR3 sequence is 16 residues long. In DNA, the CDR3 is TGCGCCAGCAGCCAAGAGTTCCCTAGATCCTACGGGGAGCAGTACTTC. Protein sequence: CASSQEFPRSYGEQYF.

This chain links TRBV27 with TRBJ1-5; 8 bases align to TRBD1. The CDR3 covers 14 residues. Trimming cost V 5 bases and J 3 bases; bases outside gene matches: 3. Per the germline V gene, CDR1 is MNHEY and CDR2 is SMNVEV (reference sequence). The DNA for the CDR3 is TGTGCCAGCAGTCTGGACAGGGCCAATCAGCCCCAGCATTTT. Translation: CASSLDRANQPQHF.

The rearrangement joins TRBV5-1 to TRBJ1-5; no firm D call. Trimming shortened V by 0 bases and J by 0 bases, and 7 bases separated the two germline ends. This CDR3 comprises 15 residues. Per germline, CDR1 SGHRS and CDR2 YFSETQ. CDR3 region: CASSLDGYSNQPQHF. The DNA of the CDR3 is TGCGCCAGCAGCTTGGACGGGTATAGCAATCAGCCCCAGCATTTT.

The V call is TRBV6-6, the J call TRBJ2-1; no definite D call. CDR1 is MNHNY, CDR2 SVGAGI, per germline (reference sequence). Trimming shortened V by 3 bases and J by 5 bases, and 14 bases separated the two germline ends. The CDR3 has 15 residues. CDR3 sequence: CASSYVTNKNNEQFF. CDR3 in DNA: TGTGCCAGCAGTTATGTGACCAACAAAAACAATGAGCAGTTCTTC.

V usage is TRBV27 and J usage is TRBJ2-5; TRBD1 matches at 8 bases. This CDR3 has 14 amino acids. V was pared by 4 bases and J by 2 bases, with 3 bases of the junction left unmatched. Germline CDR1 MNHEY, CDR2 SMNVEV (reference sequence). This CDR3 reads CASSSYRGQETQYF. Written as DNA, the CDR3 is TGTGCCAGCAGTTCCTACAGGGGGCAAGAGACCCAGTACTTC.

The genes are TRBV7-9 and TRBJ2-7, with 9 bases that match TRBD1. Germline assignment: CDR1 SEHNR and CDR2 FQNEAQ (reference sequence). This CDR3 contains 15 residues. The ends lost 6 bases at V and 5 bases at J; junction bases unmatched: 11. The CDR3 reads CASSRNRGRIDEQYF. CDR3 sequence (DNA): TGTGCCAGCAGTCGGAACAGGGGGCGGATCGACGAGCAGTACTTC.

This chain joins TRBV30 and TRBJ2-2; the match to TRBD2 covers 9 bases. V trimming: 3 bases; J trimming: 1 base; junction bases outside the gene matches: 3. This CDR3 spans 15 amino acids. Per germline, CDR1 GTSNPN and CDR2 SVGIG (reference sequence). The CDR3: CAWRETSGNTGELFF. The DNA of the CDR3 is TGTGCCTGGAGGGAGACTAGCGGGAACACCGGGGAGCTGTTTTTT.

This clone was observed once. The chain uses TRBV28 and TRBJ2-7; D uncertain. This CDR3 has 14 residues. Trimming pared 5 bases from V and 3 bases from J, leaving 14 bases between. The germline gives CDR1 MDHEN, CDR2 SYDVKM. The CDR3 sequence: CASSPITVIYEQYF. For the CDR3, the DNA is TGTGCCAGCAGTCCCATCACAGTCATCTACGAGCAGTACTTC.

The chain uses TRBV19 and TRBJ1-2; 8 bases line up with TRBD1. V shed 6 bases, J shed 3 bases, and the junction held 6 bases outside the gene matches. CDR1 LNHDA and CDR2 SQIVND come from the germline V gene (reference sequence). The CDR3 loop spans 14 amino acids. Here the CDR3 reads CASRVPGGDYGYTF. The CDR3 DNA reads TGTGCCAGTAGGGTTCCAGGGGGCGACTATGGCTACACCTTC.

V and J are TRBV28 and TRBJ2-3, with TRBD1 identical over 9 bases. The germline V gene has CDR1 MDHEN and CDR2 SYDVKM. The CDR3 sequence is 15 residues long. With V trimmed by 1 base and J by 4 bases, 3 bases remained unmatched. The CDR3: CASSLSGQGPDTQYF. Written as DNA, the CDR3 is TGTGCCAGCAGTTTATCGGGACAGGGCCCAGATACGCAGTATTTT. Looking up the rest from reference TRBV28 and TRBJ2-3 gives the full variable domain: DVKVTQSSRYLVKRTGEKVFLECVQDMDHENMFWYRQDPGLGLRLIYFSYDVKMKEKGDIPEGYSVSREKKERFSLILESASTNQTSMYLCASSLSGQGPDTQYFGPGTRLTVL.

In its sample, this clone was seen once. The J gene is TRBJ1-1, the V gene TRBV28, with TRBD1 matching 12 bases. The trim removed 9 bases at V and 6 bases at J, leaving 8 bases unmatched. Germline V gene lookup returns CDR1 MDHEN and CDR2 SYDVKM. This CDR3 comprises 14 residues. CDR3 coding DNA: TGTGCCAGTACCCCGGGACAGGGGGCCTCTGAAGCTTTCTTT. Its translation: CASTPGQGASEAFF.

For this clone: The sample holds other DNA sequences that translate to the same CDR3. V usage is TRBV28 and J usage is TRBJ2-7, with D unclear. Germline loops: CDR1 MDHEN, CDR2 SYDVKM. Trimming removed 3 bases from V and 2 bases from J, with 8 bases in between. The CDR3 runs to 13 residues. CDR3 amino acids: CASSFGLAYEQYF. The CDR3, as DNA: TGTGCCAGCAGTTTTGGTCTTGCCTACGAGCAGTACTTC.

The rearrangement uses TRBV6-5 and TRBJ1-1; tentative D call: TRBD1 (6 bases). Trimming left V 5 bases short and J 0 bases short, with 10 bases between. The CDR3 is 14 amino acids. CDR1 is MNHEY and CDR2 is SVGAGI in the germline V gene. The DNA for the CDR3 is TGTGCCAGCAGTCCCAGGGGATTGAACACTGAAGCTTTCTTT. Encoded protein: CASSPRGLNTEAFF.

CDR3 bases: TGTGCCAGCAGCTTGGGACAGGGGCCCCGCTACGAGCAGTACTTC. Its protein is CASSLGQGPRYEQYF. The V gene is TRBV5-4, the J gene TRBJ2-7, with 8 bases lining up with TRBD1. CDR1 and CDR2 from the germline V gene are SGHNT and YYREEE (reference sequence). The CDR3 totals 15 residues. V lost 0 bases to trimming and J lost 3 bases; unmatched junction nucleotides: 5.

This chain uses TRBV28 with TRBJ1-2; 9 positions match TRBD1. The CDR3 contains 14 residues. Per the germline V gene, CDR1 is MDHEN and CDR2 is SYDVKM. V lost 3 bases and J lost 8; bases outside the gene matches: 7. The CDR3 DNA is TGTGCCAGCAGTTTTCATACAGGGGGCTTAGGCTACACCTTC. Amino acids: CASSFHTGGLGYTF.

In its sample, this clone was seen once. The gene calls are TRBV6-5 and TRBJ1-3; no definite D call. Germline assignment: CDR1 MNHEY and CDR2 SVGAGI. V lost 8 bases to trimming and J lost 0 bases, with 14 bases between them. CDR3 length equals 15 residues. The CDR3 bases are TGTGCCAGCTCCCCGACCTACTCCTCTGGAAACACCATATATTTT. Translation: CASSPTYSSGNTIYF.

The genes are TRBV7-2 and TRBJ1-5, with D possibly TRBD1 on 5 matching bases. This CDR3 has 17 residues. Germline V CDR1 and CDR2: SGHTA, FQGNSA. V was cut by 1 base and J by 6 bases, with 19 bases left in between. In nucleotides, the CDR3 is TGTGCCAGCAGCTTAGGTGGGGAAGGGGATACCGGTCAGCCCCAGCATTTT. Protein: CASSLGGEGDTGQPQHF.

This chain uses TRBV5-4 with TRBJ2-1; D is possibly TRBD2 (6 bases). Trimming shortened V by 0 bases and J by 8 bases, and 12 bases separated the two germline ends. Germline CDR1 is SGHNT and CDR2 is YYREEE (reference sequence). The CDR3 sequence is 14 residues long. The CDR3 here is CASSLGTGRYEQFF. CDR3 DNA: TGTGCCAGCAGCTTGGGGACCGGGAGATATGAGCAGTTCTTC.

This sequence joins TRBV5-1 and TRBJ2-3; possible D gene TRBD1, 5 bases. Germline V gene lookup returns CDR1 SGHRS and CDR2 YFSETQ. The CDR3 totals 15 residues. The V gene lost 1 base and the J gene lost 1 base, with 10 bases spanning the gap. As DNA, the CDR3 is TGCGCCAGCAGCTTGTCCAGGGTGGGCACAGATACGCAGTATTTT. Translating it yields CASSLSRVGTDTQYF. Based on the CDR3 plus reference TRBV5-1 and TRBJ2-3, the full variable domain is KAGVTQTPRYLIKTRGQQVTLSCSPISGHRSVSWYQQTPGQGLQFLFEYFSETQRNKGNFPGRFSGRQFSNSRSEMNVSTLELGDSALYLCASSLSRVGTDTQYFGPGTRLTVL.

The rearrangement joins TRBV18 to TRBJ1-1; no clear D gene. This CDR3 contains 14 residues. CDR1 is KGHSH and CDR2 is LQKENI in the germline V gene. Trimming shortened V by 3 bases and J by 3 bases, and 11 bases separated the two germline ends. This chain's CDR3 is CASSPVGSDTEAFF. Here the CDR3 DNA reads TGTGCCAGCTCACCGGTGGGTTCCGACACTGAAGCTTTCTTT.

V and J are TRBV28 and TRBJ1-6; D is possibly TRBD1 (5 bases). Germline V gene sequence: CDR1 MDHEN, CDR2 SYDVKM. This CDR3 contains 14 residues. The V end lost 6 bases, the J end lost 9 bases, and 15 bases lay between the germline ends. CDR3 sequence (DNA): TGTGCCAGCAGCCGAAACAGTCAGGGTTCACCCCTCCACTTT. Translated: CASSRNSQGSPLHF.

This clone was counted a few times. The chain has TRBV27 and TRBJ1-5; possible D gene TRBD1, 5 bases. Trimming took off 5 bases at V and 3 bases at J, with 11 bases between the two ends. CDR3 length: 14 amino acids. Germline CDR1 reads MNHEY; CDR2 reads SMNVEV (reference sequence). In DNA, the CDR3 is TGTGCCAGCAGTCTCAGACAGCACAATCAGCCCCAGCATTTT. Amino acid sequence: CASSLRQHNQPQHF.

The chain recombines TRBV7-2 with TRBJ1-5; unclear D gene. The CDR3 runs to 15 residues. Germline V lookup: CDR1 SGHTA, CDR2 FQGNSA. V lost 5 bases, J lost 5 bases, and 16 bases lay in between. The CDR3 spells CASSPSSGRHQPQHF. The CDR3 DNA reads TGTGCCAGCAGCCCGAGTTCCGGGAGGCATCAGCCCCAGCATTTT.

This clone was recorded once. The rearrangement links TRBV5-1 to TRBJ2-4, with 13 bases that match TRBD2. The CDR3 totals 16 residues. Germline V CDR1 and CDR2: SGHRS, YFSETQ. V trimming: 5 bases; J trimming: 2 bases; junction bases outside the gene matches: 4. In nucleotides, the CDR3 is TGCGCCAGCAGTTGGACTAGCGGGAGCCCCAAAAACATTCAGTACTTC. Amino acid sequence: CASSWTSGSPKNIQYF.

This rearrangement joins TRBV11-3 to TRBJ2-3; a possible D gene is TRBD2 (7 bases). Trimming pared 4 bases from V and 1 base from J, leaving 18 bases between. Germline assignment: CDR1 SGHNT and CDR2 YENEEA. The CDR3 totals 17 residues. CDR3 bases: TGTGCCAGCAGCTCCGGGTTGGGGGGGCCAGGCACAGATACGCAGTATTTT. Its protein is CASSSGLGGPGTDTQYF.

This clone has just one count. The chain uses TRBV14 and TRBJ2-3; no firm D call. V gave up 2 bases and J gave up 5 bases, with 8 bases separating them. CDR1 is SGHDN, CDR2 FVKESK, per germline. The CDR3 runs to 13 residues. The DNA of the CDR3 is TGTGCCAGCAGCCAATTTCTTGGAGATACGCAGTATTTT. Protein product: CASSQFLGDTQYF.